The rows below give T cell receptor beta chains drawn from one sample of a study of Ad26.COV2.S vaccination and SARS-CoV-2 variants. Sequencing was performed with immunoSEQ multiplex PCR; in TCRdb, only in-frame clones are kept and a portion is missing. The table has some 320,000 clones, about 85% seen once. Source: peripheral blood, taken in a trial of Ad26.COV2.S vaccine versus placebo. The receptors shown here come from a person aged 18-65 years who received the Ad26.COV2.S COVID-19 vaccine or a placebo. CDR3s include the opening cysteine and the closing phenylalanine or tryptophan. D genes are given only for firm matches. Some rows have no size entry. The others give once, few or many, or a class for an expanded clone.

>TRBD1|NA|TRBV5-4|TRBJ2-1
CASSPPGTVGNEQFF
TGTGCCAGCAGCCCACCCGGGACAGTGGGCAATGAGCAGTTCTTC
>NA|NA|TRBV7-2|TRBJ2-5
CASSPDDGGPDQETQYF
TGTGCCAGCAGCCCAGACGACGGGGGACCGGACCAAGAGACCCAGTACTTC
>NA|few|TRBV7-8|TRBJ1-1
CASSLQRDTEAFF
TGTGCCAGCAGCTTACAAAGGGACACTGAAGCTTTCTTT
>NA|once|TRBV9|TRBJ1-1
CASSPNLRVGTEAFF
TGTGCCAGCAGCCCCAACCTCAGGGTAGGCACTGAAGCTTTCTTT
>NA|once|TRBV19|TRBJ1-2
CASSIESSRWTHYGYTF
TGTGCCAGTAGTATAGAGAGCAGCCGGTGGACCCACTATGGCTACACCTTC
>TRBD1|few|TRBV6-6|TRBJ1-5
CASSLRTGKEPQHF
TGTGCCAGCAGTCTCCGGACAGGGAAGGAGCCCCAGCATTTT
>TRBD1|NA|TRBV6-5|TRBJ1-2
CASSYEPGQNYGYTF
TGTGCCAGCAGTTACGAACCGGGACAGAACTATGGCTACACCTTC
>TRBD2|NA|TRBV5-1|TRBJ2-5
CASSLAEASGGRRSQYF
TGCGCCAGCAGCTTGGCAGAGGCTAGCGGGGGGCGGAGGTCCCAGTACTTC
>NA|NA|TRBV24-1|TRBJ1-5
CATSQTKAGDHQPQHF
TGTGCCACCAGCCAAACCAAGGCGGGGGACCATCAGCCCCAGCATTTT
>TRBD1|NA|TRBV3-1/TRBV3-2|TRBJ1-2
CASSRSGGGYTF
TGTGCCAGCAGCCGATCAGGGGGTGGCTACACCTTC
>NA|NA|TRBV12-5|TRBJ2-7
CASGLVGYEQYF
TGTGCTAGTGGTTTGGTAGGTTACGAGCAGTACTTC
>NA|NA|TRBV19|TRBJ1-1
CASRVTGTAQSVNTEAFF
TGTGCCAGTAGAGTAACGGGGACCGCTCAATCGGTGAACACTGAAGCTTTCTTT
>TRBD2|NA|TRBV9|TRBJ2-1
CASSVGGGVLNEQFF
TGTGCCAGCAGCGTCGGCGGGGGTGTTCTCAATGAGCAGTTCTTC
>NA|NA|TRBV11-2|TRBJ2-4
CASSLSPGWVIQYF
TGTGCCAGCAGCTTAAGCCCAGGGTGGGTCATTCAGTACTTC
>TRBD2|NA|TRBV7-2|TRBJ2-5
CASSLASGGAETQYF
TGTGCCAGCAGCTTAGCTAGCGGGGGGGCAGAGACCCAGTACTTC
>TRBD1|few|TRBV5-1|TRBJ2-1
CASSPGQGIYNEQFF
TGCGCCAGCAGCCCGGGACAGGGGATCTACAATGAGCAGTTCTTC
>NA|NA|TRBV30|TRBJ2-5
CAWNRGNQETQYF
TGTGCCTGGAATCGGGGCAACCAAGAGACCCAGTACTTC
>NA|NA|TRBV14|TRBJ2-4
CASSQSGVNIQYF
TGTGCCAGCAGCCAGTCAGGGGTAAACATTCAGTACTTC
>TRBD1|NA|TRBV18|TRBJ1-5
CASSRDSGGRAQHF
TGTGCCAGCTCAAGGGACAGTGGAGGTAGAGCCCAGCATTTT
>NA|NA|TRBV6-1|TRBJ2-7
CASSERGNYEQYF
TGTGCCAGCAGTGAAAGGGGAAACTACGAGCAGTACTTC
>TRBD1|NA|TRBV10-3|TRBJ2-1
CAISVGGTGSYNEQFF
TGTGCCATCAGTGTAGGAGGGACAGGGAGTTACAATGAGCAGTTCTTC
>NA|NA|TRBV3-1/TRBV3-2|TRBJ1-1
CASSQDLRREAFF
TGTGCCAGCAGCCAAGACCTGCGACGAGAAGCTTTCTTT
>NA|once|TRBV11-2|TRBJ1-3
CASSLISLISGNTIYF
TGTGCCAGCAGCTTAATTTCCCTGATCTCTGGAAACACCATATATTTT
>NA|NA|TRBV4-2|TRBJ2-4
CASSHSTGIAKNIQYF
TGTGCCAGCAGCCACTCCACGGGTATAGCCAAAAACATTCAGTACTTC
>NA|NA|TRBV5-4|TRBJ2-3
CASTIPGASTDTQYF
TGTGCCAGCACCATTCCCGGAGCTAGCACAGATACGCAGTATTTT
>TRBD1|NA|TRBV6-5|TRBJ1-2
CASSYSRQGSFYGYTF
TGTGCCAGCAGTTACTCGAGACAGGGGTCTTTCTATGGCTACACCTTC
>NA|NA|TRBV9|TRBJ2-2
CASSVDYTGELFF
TGTGCCAGCAGCGTAGATTACACCGGGGAGCTGTTTTTT
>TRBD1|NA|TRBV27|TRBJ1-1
CASRDRANTEAFF
TGTGCCAGTAGGGACAGGGCAAACACTGAAGCTTTCTTT
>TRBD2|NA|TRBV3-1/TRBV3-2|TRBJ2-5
CASSLSPGLAGETQYF
TGTGCCAGCAGCCTCTCCCCGGGACTAGCGGGGGAGACCCAGTACTTC
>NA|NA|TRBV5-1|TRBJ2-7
CASSLRGQGRSTYEQYF
TGCGCCAGCAGCTTGCGGGGTCAGGGGCGGTCCACCTACGAGCAGTACTTC
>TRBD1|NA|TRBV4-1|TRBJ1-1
CASSHPRQGAFVPEAFF
TGCGCCAGCAGCCATCCCCGACAGGGGGCCTTCGTGCCGGAAGCTTTCTTT
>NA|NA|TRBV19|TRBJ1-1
CASSTDTINTEAFF
TGTGCCAGTAGTACGGACACTATAAACACTGAAGCTTTCTTT